Listed below are T cell receptor beta chains from one sample, sequenced in a study of breast tumors, draining lymph nodes, adjacent tissues. TCRdb processed the multiplex PCR reads anew with MiXCR; each CDR3 protein has one entry. There are 24,000 or so distinct CDR3 sequences in the sample; about 24% occur only once, and roughly 13% lies in the top ten. The material sequenced was breast tumor tissue. The receptors stem from a female donor with breast cancer. Some clones in this sample may be carry-over from other donors' samples. Both conserved end residues are part of each CDR3. A D gene is named only where the DNA matches it firmly. The size entry is marked missing in some rows and otherwise reads once, few, many or a size class.

J gene | V gene | clone size | D gene | CDR3 protein | CDR3 DNA
TRBJ2-7 | TRBV15 | . | . | CATSRDGGSPYELYF | TGTGCCACCAGCAGAGATGGGGGAAGCCCCTACGAGCTGTACTTC
TRBJ2-7 | TRBV6-1 | . | TRBD1 | CASSWTGPAYEQYF | TGTGCCAGCAGCTGGACAGGACCTGCCTACGAGCAGTACTTC
TRBJ2-7 | TRBV7-2 | many | . | CASSPNGLLSSYEQYF | TGTGCCAGCAGCCCGAATGGACTGCTAAGCTCCTACGAGCAGTACTTC
TRBJ1-5 | TRBV30 | . | . | CAWSRETPSNQPQHF | TGTGCCTGGAGCCGAGAGACTCCAAGCAATCAGCCCCAGCATTTT
TRBJ2-1 | TRBV20-1 | medium-sized | . | CSALPTNNEQFF | TGCAGTGCCCTACCCACCAACAATGAGCAGTTCTTC
TRBJ2-1 | TRBV7-2 | many | TRBD2 | CASSLAGALAGRLYNEQFF | TGTGCCAGCAGCTTAGCAGGGGCGCTAGCGGGACGCCTCTACAATGAGCAGTTCTTC
TRBJ2-1 | TRBV6-1 | large | . | CATRDSSSYNEQFF | TGTGCCACCCGGGACTCAAGCTCCTACAATGAGCAGTTCTTC
TRBJ1-2 | TRBV10-1 | . | . | CASGESPDGANGYTF | TGCGCCAGCGGTGAGAGCCCCGACGGGGCCAATGGCTACACCTTC
TRBJ2-2 | TRBV11-2 | many | TRBD2 | CASSPSGVNTGELFF | TGTGCCAGCAGCCCTAGCGGGGTGAACACCGGGGAGCTGTTTTTT
TRBJ2-7 | TRBV5-1 | many | . | CASRSTDSYEQYF | TGCGCCAGCAGATCTACAGACTCGTACGAGCAGTACTTC
TRBJ1-2 | TRBV20-1 | many | TRBD1 | CSARQGDYGYTF | TGCAGTGCTAGACAGGGGGACTATGGCTACACCTTC
TRBJ1-1 | TRBV9 | . | . | CASSIGGGILTEAFF | TGTGCCAGCAGCATCGGAGGGGGGATTCTTACTGAAGCTTTCTTT
TRBJ2-5 | TRBV12-5 | . | TRBD1 | CASGSGTGGWETQYF | TGTGCTAGTGGTTCCGGGACAGGGGGTTGGGAGACCCAGTACTTC
TRBJ2-1 | TRBV7-2 | many | . | CASSLVTAREQFF | TGTGCCAGCAGCTTAGTTACCGCTAGGGAGCAGTTCTTC
TRBJ1-6 | TRBV7-2 | many | . | CASSPTVNSPLHF | TGTGCCAGCAGCCCGACAGTTAATTCACCCCTCCACTTT
TRBJ2-3 | TRBV14 | many | TRBD2 | CASSPWTSGRGDTQYF | TGTGCCAGCAGCCCTTGGACTAGCGGGAGAGGTGATACGCAGTATTTT
TRBJ2-1 | TRBV10-2 | many | TRBD2 | CASSERGKLAGDRQSNEQFF | TGCGCCAGCAGTGAGAGGGGGAAACTAGCGGGAGACCGCCAGTCCAATGAGCAGTTCTTC
TRBJ2-3 | TRBV11-2 | many | TRBD2 | CASSLAGREGVDTQYF | TGTGCCAGCAGCTTAGCTGGGCGGGAGGGAGTAGATACGCAGTATTTT
TRBJ1-6 | TRBV6-5 | many | . | CASSYRSGGPNSPLHF | TGTGCCAGCAGTTACAGGAGTGGAGGTCCTAATTCACCCCTCCACTTT
TRBJ1-4 | TRBV20-1 | . | . | CSANTGSSNERLFF | TGCAGTGCGAATACAGGGTCTTCTAATGAAAGACTGTTTTTT
TRBJ2-7 | TRBV20-1 | many | . | CSAREMAGGDRPDEQYF | TGCAGTGCTAGAGAAATGGCCGGCGGCGACCGGCCCGACGAGCAGTACTTC
TRBJ2-5 | TRBV6-1 | many | . | CASRRPGGPETQYF | TGTGCCAGCAGGAGACCTGGGGGTCCGGAGACCCAGTACTTC
TRBJ1-2 | TRBV5-6 | many | . | CASSPREAADYGYTF | TGTGCCAGCAGCCCCCGAGAGGCGGCGGACTATGGCTACACCTTC
TRBJ2-1 | TRBV10-2 | many | TRBD2 | CASSGAGVGEQFF | TGCGCCAGCAGTGGAGCGGGAGTGGGTGAGCAGTTCTTC
TRBJ1-5 | TRBV7-9 | many | . | CARGVWNQPQHF | TGTGCCAGGGGAGTATGGAATCAGCCCCAGCATTTT
TRBJ1-6 | TRBV12-3/TRBV12-4 | many | . | CASSFQSDNSPLHF | TGTGCCAGCAGTTTTCAATCCGATAATTCACCCCTCCACTTT
TRBJ2-7 | TRBV9 | many | . | CASSLRGDSYEQYF | TGTGCCAGCAGCCTCAGGGGGGACTCCTACGAGCAGTACTTC
TRBJ1-5 | TRBV6-2/TRBV6-3 | many | . | CASSDLGQPQHF | TGTGCCAGCAGCGACTTAGGGCAGCCCCAGCATTTT
TRBJ1-5 | TRBV19 | many | . | CASRRGTGLNSNQPQHF | TGTGCCAGTAGAAGGGGAACAGGACTGAATAGCAATCAGCCCCAGCATTTT
TRBJ2-1 | TRBV11-3 | many | TRBD2 | CASSLVSSGGNEQFF | TGTGCCAGCAGCTTAGTGTCTAGCGGCGGCAATGAGCAGTTCTTC
TRBJ2-1 | TRBV3-1 | many | . | CASSQGEHNEQFF | TGTGCCAGCAGCCAAGGGGAACACAATGAGCAGTTCTTC
TRBJ2-3 | TRBV20-1 | . | TRBD2 | CSARDWRGREGDTQYF | TGCAGTGCTAGAGATTGGCGCGGGAGGGAGGGAGATACGCAGTATTTT
TRBJ2-7 | TRBV9 | many | . | CASSVEGGWNEQYF | TGTGCCAGCAGCGTAGAGGGGGGCTGGAACGAGCAGTACTTC
TRBJ2-1 | TRBV20-1 | many | . | CSASLGFNEQFF | TGCAGTGCTAGTCTAGGGTTCAATGAGCAGTTCTTC
TRBJ1-2 | TRBV2 | many | . | CASSPDSADGYTF | TGTGCCAGCAGTCCCGACAGTGCAGATGGCTACACCTTC
TRBJ2-3 | TRBV9 | many | TRBD1 | CASSVWDSQGTDTQYF | TGTGCCAGCAGCGTATGGGACAGCCAGGGCACAGATACGCAGTATTTT
TRBJ2-3 | TRBV5-8 | medium-sized | TRBD1 | CASSPGQGGTDTQYF | TGTGCCAGCAGCCCCGGACAGGGCGGGACAGATACGCAGTATTTT
TRBJ2-7 | TRBV28 | many | TRBD2 | CASSSGSEYEQYF | TGTGCCAGCAGTAGCGGGAGCGAGTACGAGCAGTACTTC
TRBJ2-1 | TRBV7-6 | many | . | CASSLGSYLEQFF | TGTGCCAGCAGCCTCGGGAGTTACCTTGAGCAGTTCTTC
TRBJ1-2 | TRBV10-3 | many | . | CAISEKGLSYGYTF | TGTGCCATCAGTGAGAAGGGGCTCAGCTATGGCTACACCTTC
TRBJ2-1 | TRBV10-3 | . | . | CAIRGLDEQFF | TGTGCCATCCGCGGTTTGGATGAGCAGTTCTTC
TRBJ2-7 | TRBV7-9 | . | TRBD2 | CASRGGTSGRYEQYF | TGCGCCAGCAGGGGTGGGACTAGCGGGAGATACGAGCAGTACTTC